This T cell receptor (beta chain) derives from a study of regulatory T cells in long-lasting Graves disease. Regarding the study as a whole: The study found lower TCR diversity in persistent Graves' patients than in newly diagnosed ones. Exclusively peripheral blood, rather than thyroid tissue, was studied.

Time point reported: newly diagnosed GD, antithyroid drugs for less than 3 months. Making the TCR library involved RNA that had been extracted from PBMCs. This clonotype was found a few times. Its antigen is not known. Building of the TCR beta libraries involved iRepertoire HTBI primers and Arm-PCR of CDR3 regions. TCRdb reprocessed the multiplex PCR reads with MiXCR, giving one entry per CDR3 protein. The sample consists of more than 300,000 distinct CDR3 sequences, about 16% of them appearing once. The same data also contributed to another study, on T cells in Graves' hyperthyroidism and ophthalmopathy. That source notes: Over 18 months, lack of ophthalmopathy progression marked Graves' hyperthyroidism as stable. HTBI primers were used for first-round RT-PCR of the TCR CDR3.

This TCR was sampled from a woman aged 18-29 years with Graves disease. The input for sequencing was peripheral blood mononuclear cells (PBMCs), taken at new diagnosis, from a patient treated with antithyroid drugs.

In DNA form, the CDR3 reads TGCGCCAGCAGCTTGTCGCAGGAAAACACCATATATTTT. Protein: CASSLSQENTIYF. V usage is TRBV5-1 and J usage is TRBJ1-3; D is unclear. With 1 base removed from V and 6 bases from J, the gap between germline ends came to 8 bases. The CDR3 is made up of 13 amino acids. From germline, CDR1 is SGHRS and CDR2 YFSETQ. The complete variable domain, with remaining parts taken from reference TRBV5-1 and TRBJ1-3, reads KAGVTQTPRYLIKTRGQQVTLSCSPISGHRSVSWYQQTPGQGLQFLFEYFSETQRNKGNFPGRFSGRQFSNSRSEMNVSTLELGDSALYLCASSLSQENTIYFGEGSWLTVV.